One T cell receptor beta chain is described in this entry. Germline loops: CDR1 MNHEY, CDR2 SVGAGI. V was pared by 6 bases and J by 4 bases, with 13 bases between. CDR3 length: 14 residues. This specimen comes from a study of shared clonotypes between healthy human individuals. Each subset's genomic DNA was split evenly across several immunoSEQ plates. Profiling relied on immunoSEQ multiplex PCR, and the TCRdb table lists in-frame clones only, not all of them. Among fewer than 1.8 million clones listed, roughly 98.5% were seen once. Each of the donors was a healthy adult who was HIV-negative and had not had a recent acute infection or vaccination.

Sequenced: naive CD4+ T cells sorted from blood. The sample's subset: CD45RA+ positively selected. The J gene is TRBJ1-3, the V gene TRBV6-5; weak D call: TRBD1 (6 bases). This receptor was taken from a man aged 25-40 years in good health. The CDR3 DNA reads as TGTGCCAGCAGACAGGGCTTTGACGGAAACACCATATATTTT. It translates to CASRQGFDGNTIYF.